One T cell receptor beta chain is described in this entry. The target of this receptor is not known. No per-base quality is available; no much larger clone lies one base away. This entry belongs to a study of OX40 agonist ivuxolimab in advanced cancers. About the full investigation: Ivuxolimab, which targeted the costimulatory receptor OX40 (CD134), was an agonistic, fully human IgG2 monoclonal antibody. A male proportion of 82.7% and a mean age of roughly 55 years, ranging from 23 to 79, were recorded for the dose-escalation cohort. Intravenous ivuxolimab was administered to patients every 2 weeks at six dose levels: 0.01, 0.1, 0.3, 1.5, 3 and 10 mg/kg. Among the roughly 50 dose-escalation patients, about 19 had hepatocellular carcinoma, 15 or so melanoma, 9 renal cell carcinoma and 9 head and neck cancer. Peripheral TCRbeta sequencing aimed to test whether ivuxolimab altered TCR sequence diversity and caused clonal T-cell expansion. The paper reports the monotherapy dose-escalation portion (N of about 47 patients) of the phase I ivuxolimab trial. Prior anti-PD-1, anti-PD-L1 or anti-CTLA-4 therapy was permitted, and checkpoint inhibitors had been received by approximately 39% of dose-escalation patients. Partial responses occurred in three dose-escalation patients: two with cutaneous melanoma and one with hepatocellular carcinoma. Study-level results and caveats: Which antigens the clonally expanded peripheral T cells were specific for was not determined. At doses of 0.1 to 3.0 mg/kg, clonal expansion of both CD4+ and CD8+ blood T cells was observed from baseline to week 6. In partial responders in the 0.1-3.0 mg/kg groups, normalized peripheral clonal expansion was found to be among the lowest, especially among CD8+ T cells. After ivuxolimab, more expanded clones were found on average in CD8+ T cells than in CD4+ T cells. Low levels of normalized T-cell clonal expansion were also seen in some nonresponding patients.

V is pared back by 2 bases and J by 3 bases, with 7 bases lying between the germline termini. According to the germline V gene, CDR1 reads KGHSH and CDR2 reads LQKENI. From its cysteine to its phenylalanine, the CDR3 spans 13 amino acids. The retained sequence is limited to the CDR3, 39 bases, with the frame set at the first base. For sequencing of the TCRbeta CDR3 region, genomic DNA was extracted from the sorted cells. The immunoSEQ Assay was used for sequencing of TCRbeta CDR3 regions. Here the immuneACCESS table is served through TCRdb, limited to in-frame sequences with V and J called. Missing clones are a known gap in these copies; in checked studies unresolved V genes cover under half, and the rest lacks a known reason. The sample includes 60,000 or so clones, with 83% observed a single time. Roughly 2.8% of the sample belongs to the ten largest clones. The trial excluded patients who had a history of autoimmune disease or were on systemic immunosuppression. Peripheral blood for TCR sequencing was drawn from every dose cohort at baseline, at cycle 4 day 1 and at cycle 7 day 1. Samples came from an open-label, multicenter, first-in-human phase I dose-escalation trial of ivuxolimab. Adults with locally advanced or metastatic melanoma, renal cell carcinoma, hepatocellular carcinoma or head and neck squamous cell carcinoma were enrolled in the trial. Before TCR sequencing, CD4+ and CD8+ T cells were separately sorted from peripheral blood.

The receptor comes from an adult with an advanced solid tumor such as melanoma, head and neck, liver or kidney cancer. The chain links TRBV18 with TRBJ1-1; the D gene is unclear. The sample was CD4+ or CD8+ T cells sorted from blood, taken in a trial of the OX40 agonist ivuxolimab. The CDR3 reads CASSPSWDTEAFF. The sequenced DNA is TGTGCCAGCTCACCAAGTTGGGACACTGAAGCTTTCTTT.